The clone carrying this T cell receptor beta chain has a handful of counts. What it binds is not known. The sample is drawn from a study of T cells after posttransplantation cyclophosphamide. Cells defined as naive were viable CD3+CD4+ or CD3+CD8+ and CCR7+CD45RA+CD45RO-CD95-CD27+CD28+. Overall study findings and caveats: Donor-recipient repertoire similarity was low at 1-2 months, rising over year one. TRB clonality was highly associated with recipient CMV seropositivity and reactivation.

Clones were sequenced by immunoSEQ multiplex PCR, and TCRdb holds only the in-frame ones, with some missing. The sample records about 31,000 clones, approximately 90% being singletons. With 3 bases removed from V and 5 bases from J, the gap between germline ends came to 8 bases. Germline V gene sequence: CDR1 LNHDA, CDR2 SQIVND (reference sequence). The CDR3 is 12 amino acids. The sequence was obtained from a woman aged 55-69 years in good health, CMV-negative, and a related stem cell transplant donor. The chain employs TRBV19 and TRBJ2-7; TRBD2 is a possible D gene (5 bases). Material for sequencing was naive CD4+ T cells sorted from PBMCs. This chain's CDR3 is CASSIAGDEQYF. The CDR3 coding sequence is TGTGCCAGTAGTATCGCCGGGGACGAGCAGTACTTC.